This T cell receptor beta chain was recovered during a study of control samples from healthy donors and cancer patients. The repertoire was sequenced with immunoSEQ multiplex PCR; TCRdb's copy has only in-frame clones and lacks some. The top ten clones hold 9% to 13% of a sample with 110,000 or so clones, around nine tenths of them seen once. The TCR was taken from a man aged 25-45 years in good health. Specimen: blood.

This CDR3 reads CASSPYGPKETQYF. CDR3 DNA sequence: TGTGCCAGCTCACCTTACGGACCTAAAGAGACCCAGTACTTC. This chain uses TRBV18 with TRBJ2-5; no reliable D call. V lost 3 bases and J 3 bases, leaving 11 bases between the germline ends. Germline V gene sequence: CDR1 KGHSH, CDR2 LQKENI. CDR3 size: 14 residues.